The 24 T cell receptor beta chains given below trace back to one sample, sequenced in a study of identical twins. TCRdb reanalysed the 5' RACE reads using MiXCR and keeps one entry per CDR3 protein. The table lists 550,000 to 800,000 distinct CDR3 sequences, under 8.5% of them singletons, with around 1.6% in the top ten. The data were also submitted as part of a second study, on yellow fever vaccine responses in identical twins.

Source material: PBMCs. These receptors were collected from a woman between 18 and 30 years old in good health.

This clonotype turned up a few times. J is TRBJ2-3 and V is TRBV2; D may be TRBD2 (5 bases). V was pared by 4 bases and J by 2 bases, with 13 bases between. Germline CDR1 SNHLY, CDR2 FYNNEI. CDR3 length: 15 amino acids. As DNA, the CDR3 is TGTGCCAGCAGTGCACAGCGGCGGCTCACAGATACGCAGTATTTT. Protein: CASSAQRRLTDTQYF.

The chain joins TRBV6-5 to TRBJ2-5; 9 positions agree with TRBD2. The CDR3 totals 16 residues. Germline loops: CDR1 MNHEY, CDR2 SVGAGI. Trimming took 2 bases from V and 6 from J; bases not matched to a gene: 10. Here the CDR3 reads CASSYTFLAGVKTQYF. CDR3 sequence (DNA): TGTGCCAGCAGTTACACGTTTTTAGCGGGAGTAAAGACCCAGTACTTC.

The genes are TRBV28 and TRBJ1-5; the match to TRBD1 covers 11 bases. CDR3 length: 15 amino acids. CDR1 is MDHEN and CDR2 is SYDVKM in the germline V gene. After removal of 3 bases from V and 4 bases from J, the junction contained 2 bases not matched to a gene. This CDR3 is CASSLDRGQNQPQHF. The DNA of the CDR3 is TGTGCCAGCAGTTTGGACAGGGGGCAAAATCAGCCCCAGCATTTT.

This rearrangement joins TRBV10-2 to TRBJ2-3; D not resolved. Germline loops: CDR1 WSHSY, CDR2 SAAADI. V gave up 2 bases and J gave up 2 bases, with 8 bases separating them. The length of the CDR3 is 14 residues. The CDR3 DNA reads TGCGCCAGCAGTGAGGGAAGGGACACAGATACGCAGTATTTT. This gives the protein CASSEGRDTDTQYF.

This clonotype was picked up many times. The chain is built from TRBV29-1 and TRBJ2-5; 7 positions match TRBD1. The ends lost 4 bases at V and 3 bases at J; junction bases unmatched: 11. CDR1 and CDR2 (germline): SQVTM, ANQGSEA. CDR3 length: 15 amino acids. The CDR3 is CSVGYPGQTKETQYF. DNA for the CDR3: TGCAGCGTTGGCTACCCGGGACAGACAAAAGAGACCCAGTACTTC.

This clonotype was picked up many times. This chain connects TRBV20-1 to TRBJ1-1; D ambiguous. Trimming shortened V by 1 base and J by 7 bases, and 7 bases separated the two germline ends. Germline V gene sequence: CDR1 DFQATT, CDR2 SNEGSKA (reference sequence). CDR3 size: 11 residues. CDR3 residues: CSARGVGEAFF. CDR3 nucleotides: TGCAGTGCTAGAGGGGTGGGTGAAGCTTTCTTT.

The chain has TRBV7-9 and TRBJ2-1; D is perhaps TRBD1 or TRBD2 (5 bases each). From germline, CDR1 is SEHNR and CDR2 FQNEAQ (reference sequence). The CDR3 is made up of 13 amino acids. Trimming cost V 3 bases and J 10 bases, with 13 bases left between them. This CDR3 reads CASSLFVEGEQFF. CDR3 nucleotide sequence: TGTGCCAGCAGCTTGTTTGTCGAGGGGGAGCAGTTCTTC.

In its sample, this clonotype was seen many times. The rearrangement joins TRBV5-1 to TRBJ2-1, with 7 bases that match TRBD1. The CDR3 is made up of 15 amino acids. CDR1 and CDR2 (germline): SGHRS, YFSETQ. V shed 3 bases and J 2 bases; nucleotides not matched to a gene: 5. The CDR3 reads CASSSRQGAYNEQFF. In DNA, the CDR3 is TGCGCCAGCAGCTCCCGACAGGGAGCCTACAATGAGCAGTTCTTC.

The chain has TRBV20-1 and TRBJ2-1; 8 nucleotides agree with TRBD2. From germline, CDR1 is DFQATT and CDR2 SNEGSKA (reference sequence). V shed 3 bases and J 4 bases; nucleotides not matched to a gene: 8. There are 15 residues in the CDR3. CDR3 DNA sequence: TGCAGTGCTAGCGACACTAGCGGTTCTTACAATGAGCAGTTCTTC. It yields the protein CSASDTSGSYNEQFF.

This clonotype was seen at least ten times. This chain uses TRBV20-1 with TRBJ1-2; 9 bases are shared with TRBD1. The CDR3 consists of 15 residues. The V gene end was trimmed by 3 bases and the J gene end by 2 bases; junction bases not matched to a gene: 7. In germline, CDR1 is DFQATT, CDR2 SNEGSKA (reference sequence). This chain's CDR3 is CSASPGQGGNYGYTF. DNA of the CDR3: TGCAGTGCTAGCCCGGGACAGGGCGGGAACTATGGCTACACCTTC.

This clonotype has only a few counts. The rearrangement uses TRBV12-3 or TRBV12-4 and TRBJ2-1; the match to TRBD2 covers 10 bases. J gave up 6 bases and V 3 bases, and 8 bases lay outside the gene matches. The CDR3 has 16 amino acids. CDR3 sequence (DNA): TGTGCCAGCAGTTTTTCAGCGGGAGGGCCCTCCAATGAGCAGTTCTTC. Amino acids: CASSFSAGGPSNEQFF.

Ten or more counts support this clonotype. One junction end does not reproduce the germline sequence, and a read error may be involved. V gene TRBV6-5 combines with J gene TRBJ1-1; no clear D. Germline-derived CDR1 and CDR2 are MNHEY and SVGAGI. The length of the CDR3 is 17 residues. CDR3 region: CASSYPSEVFLNTEAFF. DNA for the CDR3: TGTGCCAGCAGTTACCCCTCAGAGGTGTTCCTTAACACCGAAGCTTTCTTT.

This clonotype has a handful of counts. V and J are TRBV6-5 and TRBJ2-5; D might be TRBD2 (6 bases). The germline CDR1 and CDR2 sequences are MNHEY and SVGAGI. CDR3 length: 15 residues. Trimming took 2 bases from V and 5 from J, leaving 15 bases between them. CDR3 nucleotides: TGTGCCAGCAGTTACGCCGGGAGAGCAGGGGAGACCCAGTACTTC. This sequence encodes CASSYAGRAGETQYF.

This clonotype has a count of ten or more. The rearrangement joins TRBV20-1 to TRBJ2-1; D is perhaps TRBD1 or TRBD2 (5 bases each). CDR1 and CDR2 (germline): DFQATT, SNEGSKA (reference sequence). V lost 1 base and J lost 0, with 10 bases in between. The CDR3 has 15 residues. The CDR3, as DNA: TGCAGTGCTAGAGCTTCAGGGAGCTCCTACAATGAGCAGTTCTTC. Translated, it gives CSARASGSSYNEQFF.

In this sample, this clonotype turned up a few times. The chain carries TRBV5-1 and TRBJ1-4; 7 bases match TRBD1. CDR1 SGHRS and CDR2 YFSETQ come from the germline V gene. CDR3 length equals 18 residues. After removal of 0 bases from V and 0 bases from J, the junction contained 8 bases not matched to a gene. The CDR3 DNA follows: TGCGCCAGCAGCTTGGGGCCGACAGGGCCAGCAACTAATGAAAAACTGTTTTTT. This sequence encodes CASSLGPTGPATNEKLFF.

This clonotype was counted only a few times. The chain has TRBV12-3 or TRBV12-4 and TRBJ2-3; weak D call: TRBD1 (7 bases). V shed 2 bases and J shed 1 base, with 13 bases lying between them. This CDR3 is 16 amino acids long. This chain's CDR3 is CASSLRGTVRTDTQYF. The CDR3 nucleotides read TGTGCCAGCAGTTTACGGGGGACAGTACGCACAGATACGCAGTATTTT.

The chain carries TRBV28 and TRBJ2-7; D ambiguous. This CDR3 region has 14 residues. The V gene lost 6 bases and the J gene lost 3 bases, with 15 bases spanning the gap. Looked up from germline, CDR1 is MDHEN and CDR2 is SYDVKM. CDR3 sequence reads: CASRPRSGYYEQYF. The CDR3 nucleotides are TGTGCCAGCAGACCCAGGTCAGGATACTACGAGCAGTACTTC.

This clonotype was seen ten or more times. The CDR3 DNA is TGCAGTGCATCAACAGGGGAGGGAACCTACAATGAGCAGTTCTTC. Translated, it gives CSASTGEGTYNEQFF. V gene TRBV20-1 combines with J gene TRBJ2-1; D is possibly TRBD1 or TRBD2 (7 bases each). CDR1 DFQATT and CDR2 SNEGSKA come from the germline V gene (reference sequence). CDR3 length: 15 amino acids. Between the trimmed V and J ends, which lost 6 bases and 2 bases, there was a span of 17 bases.

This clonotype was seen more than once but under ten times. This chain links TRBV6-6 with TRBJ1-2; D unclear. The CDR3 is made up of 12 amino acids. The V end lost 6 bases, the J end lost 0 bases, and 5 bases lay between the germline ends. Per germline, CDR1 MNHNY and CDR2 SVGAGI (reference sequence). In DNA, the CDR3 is TGTGCCAGCAGGGGCTCTAACTATGGCTACACCTTC. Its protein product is CASRGSNYGYTF.

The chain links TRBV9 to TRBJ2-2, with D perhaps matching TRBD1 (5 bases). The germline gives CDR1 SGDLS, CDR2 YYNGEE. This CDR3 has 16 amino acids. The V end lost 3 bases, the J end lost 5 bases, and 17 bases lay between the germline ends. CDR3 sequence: CASSEDIIYSTGELFF. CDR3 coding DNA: TGTGCCAGCAGCGAGGACATTATTTACTCGACCGGGGAGCTGTTTTTT.

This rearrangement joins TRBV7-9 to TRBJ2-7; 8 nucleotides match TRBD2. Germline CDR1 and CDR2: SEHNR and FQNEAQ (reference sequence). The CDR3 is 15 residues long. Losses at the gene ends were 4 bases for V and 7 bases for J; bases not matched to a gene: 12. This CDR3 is CASSSSGTEREEQYF. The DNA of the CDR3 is TGTGCCAGCAGCTCATCAGGGACCGAGCGGGAGGAGCAGTACTTC.

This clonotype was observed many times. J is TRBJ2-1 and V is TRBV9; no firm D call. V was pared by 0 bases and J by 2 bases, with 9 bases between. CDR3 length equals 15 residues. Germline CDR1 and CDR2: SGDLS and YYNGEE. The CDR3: CASSVGTPTYNEQFF. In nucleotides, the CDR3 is TGTGCCAGCAGCGTAGGGACGCCCACCTACAATGAGCAGTTCTTC. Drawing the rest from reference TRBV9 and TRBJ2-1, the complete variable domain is DSGVTQTPKHLITATGQRVTLRCSPRSGDLSVYWYQQSLDQGLQFLIQYYNGEERAKGNILERFSAQQFPDLHSELNLSSLELGDSALYFCASSVGTPTYNEQFFGPGTRLTVL.

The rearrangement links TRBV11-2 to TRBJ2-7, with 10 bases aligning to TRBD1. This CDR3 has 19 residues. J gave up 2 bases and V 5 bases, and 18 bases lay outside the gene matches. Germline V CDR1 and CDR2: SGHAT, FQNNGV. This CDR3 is CASSPIRTGGIFTPYEQYF. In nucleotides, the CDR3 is TGTGCCAGCAGCCCAATTCGGACAGGGGGTATTTTCACTCCCTACGAGCAGTACTTC.

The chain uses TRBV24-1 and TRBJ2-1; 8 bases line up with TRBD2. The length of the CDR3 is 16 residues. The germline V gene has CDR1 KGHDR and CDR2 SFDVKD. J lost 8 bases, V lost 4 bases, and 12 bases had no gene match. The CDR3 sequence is CATSDPRGTSPDEQFF. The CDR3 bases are TGTGCCACCAGTGACCCGCGAGGGACTAGTCCTGATGAGCAGTTCTTC.